This T cell receptor beta chain is drawn from a study of T cell changes during pregnancy in multiple sclerosis. This CDR3 is 17 amino acids long. Germline CDR1 is LNHNV and CDR2 is YYDKDF (reference sequence). The repertoire was sequenced with immunoSEQ multiplex PCR; TCRdb's copy has only in-frame clones and lacks some. The sample contains about 24,000 clones, 90% of which appear only once. A note on this clone: The junction departs from the called germline gene at one end, perhaps through a read error.

This receptor was identified in a female donor in good health, enrolled as a control in a pregnancy study. The V call is TRBV15, the J call TRBJ2-7, with TRBD1 matching over 9 bases. The sample here was CD8+ T cells from peripheral blood mononuclear cells, taken in the third trimester of pregnancy. The CDR3 DNA reads TGTGCCACCAGCGGAGACAGGGGGATTGCCACCTCCTACGAGCAGTACTTC. Residues: CATSGDRGIATSYEQYF.